This is a list of T cell receptor beta chains from one sample in a study of blood T cell repertoires in COVID-19. The method was immunoSEQ multiplex PCR; TCRdb's version includes in-frame clones alone and lacks a portion of them. The table shows 250,000 to 350,000 clones, with roughly 86% occurring only once. What was sequenced was PBMCs or T cells enriched from blood (not recorded which). These receptor sequences come from a woman between 25 and 40 years old who had recovered from COVID-19. The CDR3 runs from the conserved cysteine through the conserved F or W. Fields, in order: D gene, CDR3 length, J gene, clone size, V gene, CDR3 protein, CDR3 DNA. D genes are given only for firm matches. Not all rows give a size; the values are once, few, many and, for expanded clones, a class.

D gene: TRBD1
CDR3 length: 14
J gene: TRBJ2-7
clone size: .
V gene: TRBV19
CDR3 protein: CASSIRTGWYEQYF
CDR3 DNA: TGTGCCAGTAGTATTCGGACAGGGTGGTACGAGCAGTACTTC

D gene: .
CDR3 length: 14
J gene: TRBJ1-1
clone size: .
V gene: TRBV3-1/TRBV3-2
CDR3 protein: CASSRTGFGTEAFF
CDR3 DNA: TGTGCCAGCAGCCGAACAGGGTTCGGCACTGAAGCTTTCTTT

D gene: .
CDR3 length: 15
J gene: TRBJ2-5
clone size: once
V gene: TRBV27
CDR3 protein: CASSSIFKPRETQYF
CDR3 DNA: TGTGCCAGCAGTTCCATCTTCAAGCCCCGAGAGACCCAGTACTTC

D gene: .
CDR3 length: 15
J gene: TRBJ2-3
clone size: .
V gene: TRBV10-3
CDR3 protein: CAISEGAVRTDTQYF
CDR3 DNA: TGTGCCATCAGTGAGGGAGCGGTTCGCACAGATACGCAGTATTTT

D gene: .
CDR3 length: 16
J gene: TRBJ1-1
clone size: .
V gene: TRBV11-3
CDR3 protein: CASSLYVGEGNTEAFF
CDR3 DNA: TGTGCCAGCAGCTTATACGTCGGGGAAGGGAACACTGAAGCTTTCTTT

D gene: TRBD1
CDR3 length: 14
J gene: TRBJ2-7
clone size: .
V gene: TRBV28
CDR3 protein: CASSLTGTGLEQYF
CDR3 DNA: TGTGCCAGCAGCCTCACCGGGACAGGTTTAGAGCAGTACTTC

D gene: TRBD2
CDR3 length: 14
J gene: TRBJ2-2
clone size: once
V gene: TRBV6-5
CDR3 protein: CASRRLAGTGELFF
CDR3 DNA: TGTGCCAGCAGGAGACTAGCGGGTACCGGGGAGCTGTTTTTT

D gene: .
CDR3 length: 16
J gene: TRBJ2-2
clone size: .
V gene: TRBV6-5
CDR3 protein: CASSYLARGNTGELFF
CDR3 DNA: TGTGCCAGCAGTTACTTGGCCAGGGGTAACACCGGGGAGCTGTTTTTT

D gene: .
CDR3 length: 13
J gene: TRBJ2-1
clone size: few
V gene: TRBV15
CDR3 protein: CATSTLSISEQFF
CDR3 DNA: TGTGCCACCAGCACCCTTAGTATTAGTGAGCAGTTCTTC

D gene: .
CDR3 length: 15
J gene: TRBJ1-6
clone size: .
V gene: TRBV12-5
CDR3 protein: CASAPRGKGDSPLHF
CDR3 DNA: TGTGCTAGTGCCCCGCGGGGGAAGGGGGATTCACCCCTCCACTTT

D gene: TRBD2
CDR3 length: 15
J gene: TRBJ2-3
clone size: .
V gene: TRBV5-1
CDR3 protein: CASSLEAGGPDTQYF
CDR3 DNA: TGCGCCAGCAGCTTGGAGGCGGGAGGACCAGATACGCAGTATTTT

D gene: TRBD1
CDR3 length: 12
J gene: TRBJ1-2
clone size: .
V gene: TRBV2
CDR3 protein: CASLGQNYGYTF
CDR3 DNA: TGTGCCAGCTTGGGACAGAACTATGGCTACACCTTC

D gene: TRBD1
CDR3 length: 16
J gene: TRBJ2-7
clone size: .
V gene: TRBV4-1
CDR3 protein: CASSQVYGTDSYEQYF
CDR3 DNA: TGCGCCAGCAGCCAAGTTTACGGGACAGACTCCTACGAGCAGTACTTC

D gene: .
CDR3 length: 15
J gene: TRBJ1-4
clone size: .
V gene: TRBV7-2
CDR3 protein: CASSLGAGRGEKLFF
CDR3 DNA: TGTGCCAGCAGCTTAGGGGCGGGGAGGGGTGAAAAACTGTTTTTT

D gene: .
CDR3 length: 14
J gene: TRBJ1-1
clone size: .
V gene: TRBV4-1
CDR3 protein: CASSRSTMNTEAFF
CDR3 DNA: TGCGCCAGCAGCCGATCGACAATGAACACTGAAGCTTTCTTT

D gene: TRBD1
CDR3 length: 17
J gene: TRBJ1-3
clone size: .
V gene: TRBV9
CDR3 protein: CASSVAGGQTSGNTIYF
CDR3 DNA: TGTGCCAGCAGCGTAGCTGGGGGACAGACCTCTGGAAACACCATATATTTT

D gene: TRBD1
CDR3 length: 15
J gene: TRBJ2-7
clone size: .
V gene: TRBV4-1
CDR3 protein: CASSRQGQGSYEQYF
CDR3 DNA: TGCGCCAGCAGCCGGCAGGGACAGGGATCCTACGAGCAGTACTTC

D gene: TRBD1
CDR3 length: 16
J gene: TRBJ2-7
clone size: .
V gene: TRBV5-5
CDR3 protein: CASSYAIRDRIGEQYF
CDR3 DNA: TGTGCCAGCAGCTACGCGATCCGGGACAGAATTGGCGAGCAGTACTTC

D gene: TRBD2
CDR3 length: 14
J gene: TRBJ2-3
clone size: .
V gene: TRBV30
CDR3 protein: CAWSVQAGGLYQYF
CDR3 DNA: TGTGCCTGGAGTGTACAAGCGGGGGGTCTTTATCAGTATTTT

D gene: TRBD2
CDR3 length: 18
J gene: TRBJ2-2
clone size: .
V gene: TRBV10-1
CDR3 protein: CARSPTSEWDVDTGELFF
CDR3 DNA: TGCGCCAGAAGTCCAACTAGCGAGTGGGATGTGGACACCGGGGAGCTGTTTTTT

D gene: TRBD1
CDR3 length: 13
J gene: TRBJ1-2
clone size: few
V gene: TRBV5-1
CDR3 protein: CASSADRADGYTF
CDR3 DNA: TGCGCCAGCAGCGCGGACAGGGCAGATGGCTACACCTTC

D gene: .
CDR3 length: 12
J gene: TRBJ1-3
clone size: few
V gene: TRBV29-1
CDR3 protein: CSVGGSGNTIYF
CDR3 DNA: TGCAGCGTTGGAGGATCTGGAAACACCATATATTTT

D gene: .
CDR3 length: 10
J gene: TRBJ1-2
clone size: .
V gene: TRBV20-1
CDR3 protein: CSARDPIGGF
CDR3 DNA: TGCAGTGCTAGAGATCCCATCGGCGGGTTC

D gene: .
CDR3 length: 12
J gene: TRBJ1-5
clone size: .
V gene: TRBV12-3/TRBV12-4
CDR3 protein: CASSPGNQPQHF
CDR3 DNA: TGTGCCAGCAGTCCAGGGAATCAGCCCCAGCATTTT

D gene: .
CDR3 length: 16
J gene: TRBJ2-2
clone size: .
V gene: TRBV5-1
CDR3 protein: CASSGNSVRATGELFF
CDR3 DNA: TGCGCCAGCAGCGGGAATAGCGTCCGTGCCACCGGGGAGCTGTTTTTT

D gene: .
CDR3 length: 18
J gene: TRBJ2-7
clone size: .
V gene: TRBV11-2
CDR3 protein: CASSLVGLVGQGSYEQYF
CDR3 DNA: TGTGCCAGCAGCTTAGTAGGGCTCGTCGGCCAGGGCTCCTACGAGCAGTACTTC

D gene: TRBD1
CDR3 length: 13
J gene: TRBJ1-1
clone size: .
V gene: TRBV6-2/TRBV6-3
CDR3 protein: CASSPRDSTEAFF
CDR3 DNA: TGTGCCAGCAGTCCCCGGGACAGCACTGAAGCTTTCTTT

D gene: .
CDR3 length: 15
J gene: TRBJ2-3
clone size: .
V gene: TRBV4-1
CDR3 protein: CASSQEGGPTDTQYF
CDR3 DNA: TGCGCCAGCAGCCAAGAGGGGGGGCCCACAGATACGCAGTATTTT

D gene: .
CDR3 length: 16
J gene: TRBJ1-4
clone size: .
V gene: TRBV6-1
CDR3 protein: CASSGGRVTTNEKLFF
CDR3 DNA: TGTGCCAGCAGTGGAGGGCGAGTGACAACTAATGAAAAACTGTTTTTT

D gene: .
CDR3 length: 13
J gene: TRBJ1-2
clone size: .
V gene: TRBV4-3
CDR3 protein: CASSQDPVYGYTF
CDR3 DNA: TGCGCCAGCAGCCAAGATCCTGTATATGGCTACACCTTC

D gene: .
CDR3 length: 18
J gene: TRBJ2-6
clone size: .
V gene: TRBV9
CDR3 protein: CASSLFGGTTSGANVLTF
CDR3 DNA: TGTGCCAGCAGCCTATTTGGAGGAACAACCTCTGGGGCCAACGTCCTGACTTTC